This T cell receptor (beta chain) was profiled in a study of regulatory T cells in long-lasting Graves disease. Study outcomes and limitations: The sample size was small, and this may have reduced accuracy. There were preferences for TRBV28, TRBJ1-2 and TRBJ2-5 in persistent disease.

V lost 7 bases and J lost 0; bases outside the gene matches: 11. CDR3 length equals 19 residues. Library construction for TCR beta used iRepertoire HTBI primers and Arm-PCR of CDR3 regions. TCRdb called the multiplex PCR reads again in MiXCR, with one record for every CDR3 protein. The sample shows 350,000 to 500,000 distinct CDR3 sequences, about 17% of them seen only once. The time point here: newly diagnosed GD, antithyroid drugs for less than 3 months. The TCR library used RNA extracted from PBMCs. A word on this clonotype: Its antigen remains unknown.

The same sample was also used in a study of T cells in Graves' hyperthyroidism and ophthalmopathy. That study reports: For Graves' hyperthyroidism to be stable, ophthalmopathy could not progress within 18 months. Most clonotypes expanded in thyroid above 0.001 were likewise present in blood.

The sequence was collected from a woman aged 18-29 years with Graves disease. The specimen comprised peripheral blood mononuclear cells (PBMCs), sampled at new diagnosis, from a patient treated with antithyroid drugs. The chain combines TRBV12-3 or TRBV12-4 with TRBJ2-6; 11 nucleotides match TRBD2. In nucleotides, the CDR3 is TGTGCCAGCACCCTACTTCTAGCGGGAGGTCACTCTGGGGCCAACGTCCTGACTTTC. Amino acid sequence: CASTLLLAGGHSGANVLTF.